This T cell receptor beta chain was found in a study of radiotherapy plus CTLA-4 blockade in lung cancer. V was clipped by 4 bases and J by 9 bases, with 10 bases between them. Germline V gene lookup returns CDR1 LNHDA and CDR2 SQIVND (reference sequence). This CDR3 has 12 amino acids. Some clones are missing from TCRdb's copy, which holds only in-frame ones; the method was immunoSEQ multiplex PCR. The sample consists of about 76,000 clones, roughly 80% of them appearing once. The receptor comes from a human donor with non-small cell lung cancer who had stable disease on radiotherapy plus ipilimumab. Sequenced material: peripheral blood, taken from a patient treated with radiotherapy plus ipilimumab. The chain has TRBV19 and TRBJ2-1; unclear D gene. The CDR3 sequence: CASSKRSLEQFF. DNA of the CDR3: TGTGCCAGTAGTAAGAGATCCCTTGAGCAGTTCTTC.